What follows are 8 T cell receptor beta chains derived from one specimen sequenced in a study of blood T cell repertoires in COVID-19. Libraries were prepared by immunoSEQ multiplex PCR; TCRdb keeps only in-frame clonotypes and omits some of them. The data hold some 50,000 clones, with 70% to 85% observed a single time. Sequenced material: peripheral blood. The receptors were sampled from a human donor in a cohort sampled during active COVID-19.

CDR3 in DNA: TGTGCCAGCAGTTCGAGAGGGCAGACCCAGTACTTC. This encodes CASSSRGQTQYF. The chain employs TRBV12-3 or TRBV12-4 and TRBJ2-5, with a tentative D call TRBD2 (5 bases). V was shortened by 4 bases and J by 6 bases, with 9 bases between the two germline ends. This CDR3 contains 12 residues.

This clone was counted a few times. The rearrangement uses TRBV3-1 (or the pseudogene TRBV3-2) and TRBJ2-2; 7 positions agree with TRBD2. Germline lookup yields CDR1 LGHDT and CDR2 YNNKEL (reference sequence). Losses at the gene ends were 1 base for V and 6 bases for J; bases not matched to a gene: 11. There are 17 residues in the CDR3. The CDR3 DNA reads TGTGCCAGCAGCCAAGCCCGGGACTACGGGGTACCCGGGGAGCTGTTTTTT. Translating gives CASSQARDYGVPGELFF.

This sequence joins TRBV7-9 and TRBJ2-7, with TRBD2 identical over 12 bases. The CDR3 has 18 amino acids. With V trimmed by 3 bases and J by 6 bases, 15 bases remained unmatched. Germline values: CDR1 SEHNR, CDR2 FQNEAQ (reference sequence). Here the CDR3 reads CASSFETSGSQWGREQYF. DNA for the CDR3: TGTGCCAGCAGCTTCGAGACTAGCGGGAGTCAGTGGGGTCGCGAGCAGTACTTC. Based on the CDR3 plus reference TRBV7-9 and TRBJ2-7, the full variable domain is DTGVSQNPRHKITKRGQNVTFRCDPISEHNRLYWYRQTLGQGPEFLTYFQNEAQLEKSRLLSDRFSAERPKGSFSTLEIQRTEQGDSAMYLCASSFETSGSQWGREQYFGPGTRLTVT.

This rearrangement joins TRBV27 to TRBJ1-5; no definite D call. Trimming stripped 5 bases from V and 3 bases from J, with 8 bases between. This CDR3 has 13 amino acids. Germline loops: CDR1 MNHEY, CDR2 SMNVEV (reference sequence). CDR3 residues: CASSLVSNQPQHF. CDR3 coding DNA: TGTGCCAGCAGTCTTGTCTCCAATCAGCCCCAGCATTTT.

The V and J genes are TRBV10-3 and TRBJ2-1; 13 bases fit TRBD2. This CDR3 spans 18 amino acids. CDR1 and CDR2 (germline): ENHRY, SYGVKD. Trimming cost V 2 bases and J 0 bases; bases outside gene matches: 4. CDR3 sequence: CAISERTSGGSSYNEQFF. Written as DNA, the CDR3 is TGTGCCATCAGTGAGCGGACTAGCGGGGGCAGCTCCTACAATGAGCAGTTCTTC.

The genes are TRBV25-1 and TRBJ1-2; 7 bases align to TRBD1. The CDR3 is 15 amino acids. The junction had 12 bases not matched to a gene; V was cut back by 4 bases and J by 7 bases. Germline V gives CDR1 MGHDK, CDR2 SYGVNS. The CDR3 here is CASSALDRYLGGYTF. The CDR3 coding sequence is TGTGCCAGCAGTGCCCTGGACAGGTACCTTGGTGGCTACACCTTC.

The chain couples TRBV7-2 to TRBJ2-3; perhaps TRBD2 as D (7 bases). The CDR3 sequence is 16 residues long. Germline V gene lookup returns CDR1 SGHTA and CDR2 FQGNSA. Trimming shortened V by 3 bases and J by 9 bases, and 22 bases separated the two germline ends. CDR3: CASSFDSTGRGETQYF. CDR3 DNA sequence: TGTGCCAGCAGCTTTGACTCCACAGGGAGGGGTGAAACGCAGTATTTT. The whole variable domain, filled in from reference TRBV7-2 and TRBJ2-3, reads GAGVSQSPSNKVTEKGKDVELRCDPISGHTALYWYRQSLGQGLEFLIYFQGNSAPDKSGLPSDRFSAERTGGSVSTLTIQRTQQEDSAVYLCASSFDSTGRGETQYFGPGTRLTVL.

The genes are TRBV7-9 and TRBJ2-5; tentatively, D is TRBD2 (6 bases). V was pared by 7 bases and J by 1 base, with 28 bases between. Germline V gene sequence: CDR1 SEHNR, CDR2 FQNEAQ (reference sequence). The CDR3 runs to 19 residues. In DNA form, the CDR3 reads TGTGCCAGCACCCTATTAAGGGGCCGGGAGACAAGTATCCAAGAGACCCAGTACTTC. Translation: CASTLLRGRETSIQETQYF.